The T cell receptor (beta chain) described here comes from a study of human T cells and chemical hapten exposure. This CDR3 has 14 amino acids. Germline loops: CDR1 DFQATT, CDR2 SNEGSKA (reference sequence). With 5 bases removed from V and 2 bases from J, the gap between germline ends came to 13 bases. Study outcomes and limitations: TCRs at a frequency above 1 in 1000 stayed unchanged with DPC sensitization.

The time point: patch test 3, about 24 weeks after DPC sensitization. Documented treatment: therapeutic diphenylcyclopropenone sensitization with weekly scalp DPC. People who gave samples had alopecia, were 18 to 70 years old, and were suitable for DPC. The sample holds a few counts of this clonotype. The target antigen is unknown. In the original workflow: A typical sample had roughly 91,000 TCRs, with about 23,224 to 690,600 overall. Each CDR3 protein is one row after TCRdb ran MiXCR on the RACE reads. The V and J calls shown here were made by TCRdb, not taken from the authors' results. The table lists 150,000 to 200,000 distinct CDR3 sequences, around 25% of them singletons.

The receptor was isolated from a woman aged 40-49 years with alopecia areata. Some clones in this sample may be carry-over from other donors' samples. The chain employs TRBV20-1 and TRBJ2-1; TRBD2 might be the D (7 bases). Here the sequenced sample was whole blood, taken in connection with sensitization to the hapten diphenylcyclopropenone (DPC). The CDR3 bases are TGCAGTGCTCAGCGGGGACAAGCCTACAATGAGCAGTTCTTC. Translating it yields CSAQRGQAYNEQFF.